Shown below are 23 T cell receptor beta chains from a single sample sequenced in a study of shared clonotypes between healthy human individuals. Clones were sequenced by immunoSEQ multiplex PCR, and TCRdb holds only the in-frame ones, with some missing. The repertoire holds about 1,800,000 clones, with 85% to 95% as singletons. Naive CD8 cells lacked CD45RO, underwent positive selection for CCR7 and left out terminally differentiated effector memory CD45RA+ cells. Input material: naive CD8+ T cells sorted from blood. Receptors were obtained from a man aged 18 to 29 in good health.

The chain combines TRBV7-9 with TRBJ2-7, with D maybe TRBD1 (5 bases). Trimming removed 5 bases at V and 0 bases at J, with 17 bases between. This CDR3 region has 16 residues. Germline CDR1 SEHNR, CDR2 FQNEAQ (reference sequence). Here the CDR3 reads CASSPPTDADSYEQYF. CDR3 DNA: TGTGCCAGCAGCCCACCGACAGACGCCGACTCCTACGAGCAGTACTTC.

The chain joins TRBV5-1 to TRBJ1-2; 10 bases align to TRBD1. This CDR3 has 14 amino acids. CDR1 is SGHRS and CDR2 is YFSETQ in the germline V gene. Unmatched junction bases numbered 5, after V lost 3 bases and J lost 6 bases. For the CDR3, the DNA is TGCGCCAGCAGCTATAGACAGGGGGCTGATGGCTACACCTTC. This sequence encodes CASSYRQGADGYTF.

The chain links TRBV11-1 to TRBJ2-3, with D unclear. The germline CDR1 and CDR2 sequences are SGHAT and FQDESV (reference sequence). V lost 5 bases and J 1 base, leaving 7 bases between the germline ends. The length of the CDR3 is 13 residues. Here the CDR3 reads CASSVPGTDTQYF. For the CDR3, the DNA is TGTGCCAGCAGCGTACCGGGCACAGATACGCAGTATTTT.

The gene calls are TRBV2 and TRBJ2-1; D gene ambiguous. The germline gives CDR1 SNHLY, CDR2 FYNNEI. The CDR3 consists of 12 residues. The germline V and J ends were trimmed by 5 bases and 7 bases, with 9 bases remaining between them. CDR3 amino acids: CASSPAWNEQFF. The CDR3, as DNA: TGTGCCAGCAGTCCAGCGTGGAATGAGCAGTTCTTC.

The V call is TRBV10-3, the J call TRBJ2-2; 7 nucleotides line up with TRBD1. Trimming removed 3 bases from V and 8 bases from J; junction bases left unmatched: 6. The length of the CDR3 is 14 residues. Germline V gene sequence: CDR1 ENHRY, CDR2 SYGVKD. CDR3 bases: TGTGCCATCAGTGAAGTGGGACAGATGGGGGAGCTGTTTTTT. This sequence encodes CAISEVGQMGELFF.

The CDR3 protein is CASSSPGQGYGYTF. The CDR3 DNA reads TGTGCCAGCAGCTCGCCGGGACAGGGTTATGGCTACACCTTC. The genes are TRBV5-6 and TRBJ1-2, with 9 bases matching TRBD1. The CDR3 extends over 14 amino acids. The germline V gene has CDR1 SGHDT and CDR2 YYEEEE. V lost 3 bases, J lost 5 bases, and 5 bases stayed unmatched.

The chain combines TRBV4-3 with TRBJ2-2; D could derive from TRBD1 or TRBD2 (5 bases each). There are 14 residues in the CDR3. Germline-derived CDR1 and CDR2 are LGHNA and YSLEER. The ends were cut back, 0 bases at V and 6 bases at J, with 8 bases in the middle. This CDR3 is CASSQEWGPGELFF. DNA for the CDR3: TGCGCCAGCAGCCAAGAGTGGGGACCCGGGGAGCTGTTTTTT.

The chain is built from TRBV6-6 and TRBJ2-1; 7 bases line up with TRBD2. The CDR3 length is 13 residues. The germline gives CDR1 MNHNY, CDR2 SVGAGI (reference sequence). V was clipped by 10 bases and J by 7 bases; unmatched bases: 10. The CDR3 nucleotides are TGTGCCACCTTTGAGGGAGGGAAAAATGAGCAGTTCTTC. This codes for CATFEGGKNEQFF.

V is TRBV19 and J is TRBJ1-5, with D uncertain. CDR3 length: 16 amino acids. V lost 3 bases and J lost 1, with 13 bases in between. Germline lookup yields CDR1 LNHDA and CDR2 SQIVND (reference sequence). CDR3 amino acids: CASSIPTHLSNQPQHF. As DNA, the CDR3 is TGTGCCAGTAGTATCCCCACCCATCTAAGCAATCAGCCCCAGCATTTT.

V gene TRBV9 combines with J gene TRBJ2-3; TRBD1 agrees at 7 bases. This CDR3 is built from 14 residues. CDR1 and CDR2 from the germline V gene are SGDLS and YYNGEE. Germline trimming cut 3 bases from V and 4 bases from J; bases unmatched to any gene: 5. In nucleotides, the CDR3 is TGTGCCAGCAGCGCAGCAGGGGGATCAGATACGCAGTATTTT. It encodes CASSAAGGSDTQYF. The entire variable domain, with the rest obtained from reference TRBV9 and TRBJ2-3, is as follows: DSGVTQTPKHLITATGQRVTLRCSPRSGDLSVYWYQQSLDQGLQFLIQYYNGEERAKGNILERFSAQQFPDLHSELNLSSLELGDSALYFCASSAAGGSDTQYFGPGTRLTVL.

The rearrangement uses TRBV6-5 and TRBJ1-3; the D is unclear. Germline V gene sequence: CDR1 MNHEY, CDR2 SVGAGI. The CDR3 spans 14 residues. Trimming took off 2 bases at V and 0 bases at J, with 5 bases between the two ends. CDR3 loop: CASSYPGSGNTIYF. The CDR3 bases are TGTGCCAGCAGTTACCCGGGCTCTGGAAACACCATATATTTT.

The CDR3 DNA is TGCGCCAGCAGCCAAGAATCTCCGGGGGTCTACGAGCAGTACTTC. Protein sequence: CASSQESPGVYEQYF. The rearrangement uses TRBV4-1 and TRBJ2-7; maybe TRBD2 (6 bases). The CDR3 totals 15 residues. Germline CDR1 and CDR2: MGHRA and YSYEKL. Trimming stripped 0 bases from V and 3 bases from J, with 12 bases between.

This chain links TRBV2 with TRBJ2-3; no clear D gene. The length of the CDR3 is 15 residues. V lost 4 bases, J lost 0 bases, and 11 bases lay in between. The germline gives CDR1 SNHLY, CDR2 FYNNEI. CDR3 loop: CASSGQDASTDTQYF. In DNA, the CDR3 is TGTGCCAGCAGTGGCCAAGACGCTAGCACAGATACGCAGTATTTT.

The chain recombines TRBV4-1 with TRBJ1-1; tentatively, D is TRBD1 (5 bases). Per the germline V gene, CDR1 is MGHRA and CDR2 is YSYEKL. The CDR3 extends over 13 amino acids. The ends were cut back, 6 bases at V and 2 bases at J, with 10 bases in the middle. CDR3 sequence: CASRRTLNTEAFF. Written as DNA, the CDR3 is TGCGCCAGCAGGAGGACACTTAACACTGAAGCTTTCTTT.

A word on this clone: The sample contains more than one DNA sequence encoding this CDR3. V gene TRBV30 combines with J gene TRBJ1-1; tentative D call: TRBD1 (5 bases). V shed 5 bases and J shed 4 bases, with 11 bases lying between them. The V gene's germline CDR1 is GTSNPN and CDR2 SVGIG (reference sequence). This CDR3 has 12 residues. CDR3 amino acids: CAWGRVGTEAFF. The CDR3 nucleotides read TGTGCCTGGGGCAGGGTGGGCACTGAAGCTTTCTTT.

The rearrangement links TRBV9 to TRBJ2-7, with 10 bases matching TRBD2. Germline values: CDR1 SGDLS, CDR2 YYNGEE. V lost 3 bases to trimming and J lost 4 bases; unmatched junction nucleotides: 7. The CDR3 is 15 residues long. In DNA form, the CDR3 reads TGTGCCAGCAGCGCCCCCTGGACTAGCGGATACGAGCAGTACTTC. It specifies CASSAPWTSGYEQYF.

The chain links TRBV6-6 to TRBJ2-1; TRBD1 agrees at 7 bases. The ends lost 0 bases at V and 1 base at J; junction bases unmatched: 3. CDR3 length: 16 amino acids. Germline V CDR1 and CDR2: MNHNY, SVGAGI (reference sequence). CDR3 in DNA: TGTGCCAGCAGTTACTCAGGACAGGTTTCCTACAATGAGCAGTTCTTC. It codes for CASSYSGQVSYNEQFF.

The chain joins TRBV11-2 to TRBJ1-1; no clear D. V lost 1 base, J lost 7 bases, and 4 bases lay in between. The length of the CDR3 is 11 residues. Germline-derived CDR1 and CDR2 are SGHAT and FQNNGV. Here the CDR3 reads CASSLAYEAFF. CDR3 in DNA: TGTGCCAGCAGCTTAGCGTATGAAGCTTTCTTT.

This chain joins TRBV21-1 and TRBJ2-7; the D call of TRBD2 is as the table states it, not checked on the DNA. TRBV21-1 is a pseudogene segment. CDR3 length: 14 residues. CDR3 nucleotides: TGTGCCAGCAGCAAAGAGTGGACTAGACATGAGCAGTACTTC. Translation: CASSKEWTRHEQYF.

This chain joins TRBV5-4 and TRBJ2-5; no reliable D call. CDR3 length: 15 amino acids. CDR1 and CDR2 from the germline V gene are SGHNT and YYREEE (reference sequence). With 3 bases removed from V and 5 bases from J, the gap between germline ends came to 17 bases. The DNA for the CDR3 is TGTGCCAGCAGCTGGACCCTCGGGTTGGAGGAGACCCAGTACTTC. It is translated as CASSWTLGLEETQYF.

The chain carries TRBV28 and TRBJ1-5; D is undetermined. The CDR3 loop spans 14 amino acids. V lost 10 bases, J lost 4 bases, and 17 bases lay in between. Germline CDR1 is MDHEN and CDR2 is SYDVKM. The CDR3 DNA reads as TGTGCCACCCACCCCGAGGTGGGAAATCAGCCCCAGCATTTT. Translating it yields CATHPEVGNQPQHF.

J is TRBJ1-6 and V is TRBV21-1. TRBV21-1 is a known pseudogene. The CDR3 has 16 amino acids. CDR3 DNA sequence: TGTGCCAGCAGCAAACTTCATCGGCAGAATAATTCACCCCTCCACTTT. Protein sequence: CASSKLHRQNNSPLHF.

A single count supports this clone. V usage is TRBV11-2 and J usage is TRBJ2-1; perhaps D is TRBD1 or TRBD2 (5 bases each). Germline CDR1 reads SGHAT; CDR2 reads FQNNGV. V shed 2 bases and J shed 4 bases, with 15 bases lying between them. This CDR3 has 16 residues. The CDR3 nucleotides are TGTGCCAGCAGCTTAAGTGGGACCCTACTTTACAATGAGCAGTTCTTC. Protein sequence: CASSLSGTLLYNEQFF.